This passage covers 7 T cell receptor beta chains from one sample sequenced in a study of T cell changes during pregnancy in multiple sclerosis. Generated by immunoSEQ multiplex PCR, the TCRdb table keeps only in-frame clones and is missing some. The sample shows 90,000 to 120,000 clones, around 90% of them seen only once. Sequencing was performed on peripheral blood, taken in the third trimester of pregnancy. The source is a female donor in good health, enrolled as a control in a pregnancy study.

The V gene is TRBV6-6, the J gene TRBJ1-1; 7 bases map to TRBD1. CDR1 MNHNY and CDR2 SVGAGI come from the germline V gene (reference sequence). This CDR3 has 13 amino acids. V gave up 5 bases and J gave up 1 base; unmatched junction bases: 1. The CDR3 nucleotides read TGTGCCAGCAGTCGACAGGGGAACACTGAAGCTTTCTTT. It specifies CASSRQGNTEAFF.

This sequence joins TRBV11-3 and TRBJ1-3; D may be TRBD1 (6 bases). The V gene lost 5 bases and the J gene lost 7 bases, with 9 bases spanning the gap. Germline V gene data show CDR1 as SGHNT and CDR2 as YENEEA. The CDR3 is 12 residues long. The CDR3 DNA reads as TGTGCCAGCAGCACAACAGGGAACACCATATATTTT. Amino acid sequence: CASSTTGNTIYF.

V gene TRBV6-5 combines with J gene TRBJ1-1; 7 bases align to TRBD1. The CDR3 totals 14 residues. Germline values: CDR1 MNHEY, CDR2 SVGAGI. V dropped 5 bases and J dropped 4; count of bases not matched to a gene: 7. Here the CDR3 reads CASSLRQGPTEAFF. DNA for the CDR3: TGTGCCAGCAGTCTAAGACAGGGACCCACTGAAGCTTTCTTT.

A single count supports this clone. V is TRBV27 and J is TRBJ1-1, with 8 bases that match TRBD1. Germline V gene lookup returns CDR1 MNHEY and CDR2 SMNVEV (reference sequence). V was clipped by 4 bases and J by 2 bases; unmatched bases: 15. The CDR3 has 18 amino acids. The CDR3 protein is CASSSTGTGVGLNTEAFF. CDR3 in DNA: TGTGCCAGCAGTTCAACCGGGACAGGTGTCGGGCTAAACACTGAAGCTTTCTTT.

This clone has a handful of counts. The CDR3 protein is CASSLAGRGMNTEAFF. Here the CDR3 DNA reads TGCGCCAGCAGCTTGGCCGGGCGGGGGATGAACACTGAAGCTTTCTTT. This sequence joins TRBV5-1 and TRBJ1-1, with D possibly being TRBD1 (5 bases). Trimming pared 0 bases from V and 0 bases from J, leaving 12 bases between. CDR3 length: 16 residues. Germline CDR1 reads SGHRS; CDR2 reads YFSETQ.

CDR3 bases: TGTGCCAGCAGCACAAGGACAGGGGTAAACTATGGCTACACCTTC. It encodes CASSTRTGVNYGYTF. The J gene is TRBJ1-2, the V gene TRBV7-2; 9 bases match TRBD1. Germline CDR1 reads SGHTA; CDR2 reads FQGNSA. J was trimmed by 2 bases and V by 5 bases; bases with no gene match: 6. The CDR3 length is 15 residues. The full variable domain, rest sourced from reference TRBV7-2 and TRBJ1-2, is GAGVSQSPSNKVTEKGKDVELRCDPISGHTALYWYRQSLGQGLEFLIYFQGNSAPDKSGLPSDRFSAERTGGSVSTLTIQRTQQEDSAVYLCASSTRTGVNYGYTFGSGTRLTVV.

This chain joins TRBV18 and TRBJ1-5; D is perhaps TRBD1 (5 bases). Trimming pared 1 base from V and 0 bases from J, leaving 7 bases between. The CDR3 runs to 15 residues. Per germline, CDR1 KGHSH and CDR2 LQKENI. The CDR3 DNA is TGTGCCAGCTCACCACAACAGGTTAGCAATCAGCCCCAGCATTTT. Translated, it gives CASSPQQVSNQPQHF.